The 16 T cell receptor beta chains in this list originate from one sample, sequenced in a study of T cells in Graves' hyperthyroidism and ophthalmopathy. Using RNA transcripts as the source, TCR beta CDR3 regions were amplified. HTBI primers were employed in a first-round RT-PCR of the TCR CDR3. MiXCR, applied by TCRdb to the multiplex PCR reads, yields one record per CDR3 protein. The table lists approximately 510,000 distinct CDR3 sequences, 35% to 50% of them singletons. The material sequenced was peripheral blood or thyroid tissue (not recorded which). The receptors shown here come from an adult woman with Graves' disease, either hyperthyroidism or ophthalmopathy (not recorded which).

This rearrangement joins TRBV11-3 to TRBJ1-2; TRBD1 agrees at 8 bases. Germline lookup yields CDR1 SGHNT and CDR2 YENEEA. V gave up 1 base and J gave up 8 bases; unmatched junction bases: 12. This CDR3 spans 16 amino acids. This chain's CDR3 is CASSLVATGDLKGYTF. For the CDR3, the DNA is TGTGCCAGCAGCTTAGTAGCGACAGGGGACCTTAAGGGCTACACCTTC. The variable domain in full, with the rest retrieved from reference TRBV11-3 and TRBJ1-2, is EAGVVQSPRYKIIEKKQPVAFWCNPISGHNTLYWYLQNLGQGPELLIRYENEEAVDDSQLPKDRFSAERLKGVDSTLKIQPAELGDSAVYLCASSLVATGDLKGYTFGSGTRLTVV.

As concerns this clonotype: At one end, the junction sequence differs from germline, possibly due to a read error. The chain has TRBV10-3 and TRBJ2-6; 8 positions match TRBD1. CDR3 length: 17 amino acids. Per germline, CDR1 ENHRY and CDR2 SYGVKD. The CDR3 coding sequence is TGTGCCAGCAGTTACGGCAGGGGGCGCGCTGGGGCCAACGTCCTGACTTTC. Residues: CASSYGRGRAGANVLTF.

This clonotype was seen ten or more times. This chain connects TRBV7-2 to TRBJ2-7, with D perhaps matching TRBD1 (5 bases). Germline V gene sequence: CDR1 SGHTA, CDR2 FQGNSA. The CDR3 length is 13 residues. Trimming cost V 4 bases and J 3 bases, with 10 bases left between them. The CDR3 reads CASSSSQGYEQYF. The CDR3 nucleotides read TGTGCCAGCAGCTCCTCCCAGGGCTACGAGCAGTACTTC.

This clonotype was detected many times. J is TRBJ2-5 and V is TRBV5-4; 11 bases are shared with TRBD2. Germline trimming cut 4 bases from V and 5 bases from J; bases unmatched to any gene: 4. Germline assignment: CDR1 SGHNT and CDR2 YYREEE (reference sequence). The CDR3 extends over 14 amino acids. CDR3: CASSLTSGSETQYF. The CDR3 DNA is TGTGCCAGCAGCCTTACTAGCGGGAGCGAGACCCAGTACTTC.

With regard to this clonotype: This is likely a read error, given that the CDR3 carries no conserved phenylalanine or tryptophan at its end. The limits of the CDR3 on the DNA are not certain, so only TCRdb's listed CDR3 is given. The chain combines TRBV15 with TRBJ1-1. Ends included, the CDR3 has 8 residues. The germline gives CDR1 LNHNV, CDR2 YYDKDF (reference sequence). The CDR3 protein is CATSTAYY.

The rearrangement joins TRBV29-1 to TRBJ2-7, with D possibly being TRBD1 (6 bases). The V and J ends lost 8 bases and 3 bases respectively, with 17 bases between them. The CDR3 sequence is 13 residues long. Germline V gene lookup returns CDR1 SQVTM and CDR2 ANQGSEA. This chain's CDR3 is CSFSRARGYEQYF. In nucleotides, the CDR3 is TGCAGCTTTTCGAGGGCCAGGGGCTACGAGCAGTACTTC.

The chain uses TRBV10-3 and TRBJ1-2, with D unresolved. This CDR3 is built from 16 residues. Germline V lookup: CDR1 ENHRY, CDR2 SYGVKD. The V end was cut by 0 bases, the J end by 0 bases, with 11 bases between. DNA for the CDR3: TGTGCCATCAGTGAGTCGGCCTCAAGAGCTAACTATGGCTACACCTTC. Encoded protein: CAISESASRANYGYTF.

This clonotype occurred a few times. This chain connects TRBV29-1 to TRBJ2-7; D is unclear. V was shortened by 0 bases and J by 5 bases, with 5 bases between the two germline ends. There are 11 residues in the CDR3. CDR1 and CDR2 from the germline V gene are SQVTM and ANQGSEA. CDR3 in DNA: TGCAGCGTTGAAGAGGTGGACGAGCAGTACTTC. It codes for CSVEEVDEQYF.

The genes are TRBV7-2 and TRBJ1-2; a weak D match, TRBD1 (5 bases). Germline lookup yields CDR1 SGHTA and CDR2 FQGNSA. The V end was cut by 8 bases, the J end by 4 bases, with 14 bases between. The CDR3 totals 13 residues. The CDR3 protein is CASHSGRTYGYTF. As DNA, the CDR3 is TGTGCCAGCCACTCGGGACGGACCTATGGCTACACCTTC.

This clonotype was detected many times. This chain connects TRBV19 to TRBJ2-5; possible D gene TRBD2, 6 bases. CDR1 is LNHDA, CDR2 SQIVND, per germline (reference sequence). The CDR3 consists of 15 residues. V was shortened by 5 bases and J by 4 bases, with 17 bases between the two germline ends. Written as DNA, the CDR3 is TGTGCCAGTAGTCCTGGACCCTCGCGGGGAGAGACCCAGTACTTC. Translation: CASSPGPSRGETQYF.

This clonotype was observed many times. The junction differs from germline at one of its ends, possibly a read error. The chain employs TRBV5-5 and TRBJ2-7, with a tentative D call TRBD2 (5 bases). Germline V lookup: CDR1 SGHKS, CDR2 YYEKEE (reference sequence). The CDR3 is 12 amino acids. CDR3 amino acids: CASSVDSYGQYF. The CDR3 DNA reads TGTGCCAGCAGCGTGGACTCCTACGGGCAGTACTTC.

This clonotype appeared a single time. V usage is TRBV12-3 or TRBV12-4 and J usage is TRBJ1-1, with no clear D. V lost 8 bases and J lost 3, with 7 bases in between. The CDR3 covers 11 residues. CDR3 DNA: TGTGCCAGCTTCTGGGACACTGAAGCTTTCTTT. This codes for CASFWDTEAFF.

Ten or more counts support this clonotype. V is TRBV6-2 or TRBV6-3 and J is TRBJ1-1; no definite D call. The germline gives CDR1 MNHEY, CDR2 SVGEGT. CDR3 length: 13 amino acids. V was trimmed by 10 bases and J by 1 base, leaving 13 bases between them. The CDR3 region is CAIKAFGNTEAFF. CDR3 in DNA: TGTGCCATAAAAGCCTTTGGGAACACTGAAGCTTTCTTT.

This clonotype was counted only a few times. CDR3 DNA sequence: TGTGCCAGCAGCCACCCGGCTCGGGAGCAGTACTTC. Its translation: CASSHPAREQYF. The chain links TRBV4-2 to TRBJ2-7, with no clear D. The CDR3 is 12 residues long. V was cut by 3 bases and J by 7 bases, with 10 bases left in between. The V gene's germline CDR1 is LGHNA and CDR2 YNFKEQ.

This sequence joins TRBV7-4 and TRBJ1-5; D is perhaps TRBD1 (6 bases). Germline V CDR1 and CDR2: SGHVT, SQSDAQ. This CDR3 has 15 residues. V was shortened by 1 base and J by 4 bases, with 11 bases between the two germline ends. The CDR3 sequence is CASSLVGGRNQPQHF. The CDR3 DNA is TGTGCCAGCAGCTTAGTTGGGGGGCGGAATCAGCCCCAGCATTTT.

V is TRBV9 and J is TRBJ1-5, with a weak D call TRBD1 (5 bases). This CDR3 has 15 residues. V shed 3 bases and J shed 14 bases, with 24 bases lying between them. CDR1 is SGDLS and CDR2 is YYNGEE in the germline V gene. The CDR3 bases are TGTGCCAGCAGCGCGGGGACGAATCAAGCGTTCTACGAGCATTTT. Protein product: CASSAGTNQAFYEHF.